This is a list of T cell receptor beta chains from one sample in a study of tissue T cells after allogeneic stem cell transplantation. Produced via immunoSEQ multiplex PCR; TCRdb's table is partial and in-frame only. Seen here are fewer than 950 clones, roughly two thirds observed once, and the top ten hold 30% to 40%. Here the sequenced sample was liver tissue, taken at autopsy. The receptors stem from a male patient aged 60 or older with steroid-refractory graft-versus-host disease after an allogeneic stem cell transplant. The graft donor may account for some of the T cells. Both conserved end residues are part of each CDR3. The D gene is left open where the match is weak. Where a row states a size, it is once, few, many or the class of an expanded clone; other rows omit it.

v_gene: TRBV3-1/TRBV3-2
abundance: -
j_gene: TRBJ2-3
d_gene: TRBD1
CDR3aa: CASSQDPGGSTDTQYF
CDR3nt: TGTGCCAGCAGCCAAGACCCAGGGGGTAGCACAGATACGCAGTATTTT

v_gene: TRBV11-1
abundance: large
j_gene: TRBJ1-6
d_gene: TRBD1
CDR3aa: CASSPQGDRENSPLHF
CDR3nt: TGTGCCAGCAGCCCACAGGGGGATCGGGAAAATTCACCCCTCCACTTT

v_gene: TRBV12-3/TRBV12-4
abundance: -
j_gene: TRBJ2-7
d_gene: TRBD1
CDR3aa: CASSSGGYEQYF
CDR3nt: TGTGCCAGCAGTTCAGGGGGCTACGAGCAGTACTTC

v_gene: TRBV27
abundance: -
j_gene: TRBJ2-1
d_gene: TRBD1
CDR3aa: CASSSRTGRDEQFF
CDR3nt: TGTGCCAGCAGCTCTCGGACAGGGCGGGATGAGCAGTTCTTC

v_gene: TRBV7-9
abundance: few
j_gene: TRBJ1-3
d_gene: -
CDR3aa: CASSWSEDRNTIYF
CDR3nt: TGTGCCAGCAGCTGGTCAGAGGATCGAAACACCATATATTTT

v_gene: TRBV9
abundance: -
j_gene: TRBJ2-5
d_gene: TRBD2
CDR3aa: CASSPSAGGQETQYF
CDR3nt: TGTGCCAGCAGCCCGTCGGCGGGGGGCCAAGAGACCCAGTACTTC

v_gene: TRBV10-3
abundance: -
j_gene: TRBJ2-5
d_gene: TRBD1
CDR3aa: CAISVTGGETQYF
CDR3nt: TGTGCCATCAGTGTAACAGGGGGAGAGACCCAGTACTTC

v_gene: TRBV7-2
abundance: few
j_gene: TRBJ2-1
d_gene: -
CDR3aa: CASSLDQLNEQFF
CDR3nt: TGTGCCAGCAGCTTAGATCAACTTAATGAGCAGTTCTTC

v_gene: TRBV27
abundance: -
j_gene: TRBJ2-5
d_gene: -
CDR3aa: CASSFGYQETQYF
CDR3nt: TGTGCCAGCAGTTTTGGATACCAAGAGACCCAGTACTTC

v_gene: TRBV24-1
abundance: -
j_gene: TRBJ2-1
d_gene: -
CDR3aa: CATSDSSSGNEQFF
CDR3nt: TGTGCCACCAGTGATTCCTCGAGCGGAAATGAGCAGTTCTTC

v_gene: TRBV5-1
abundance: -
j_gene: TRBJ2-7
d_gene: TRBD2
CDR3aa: CASSFIAGGAYEQYF
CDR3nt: TGCGCCAGCAGCTTTATAGCGGGGGGAGCCTACGAGCAGTACTTC

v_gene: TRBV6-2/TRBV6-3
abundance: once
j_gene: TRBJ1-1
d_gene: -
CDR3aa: CASTPRGQGNRNTEAFF
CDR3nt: TGTGCCAGCACCCCAAGGGGTCAGGGAAATAGGAACACTGAAGCTTTCTTT

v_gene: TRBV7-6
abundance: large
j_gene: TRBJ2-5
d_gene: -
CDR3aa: CASSLQVKGQETQYF
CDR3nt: TGTGCCAGCAGCTTACAGGTTAAGGGCCAAGAGACCCAGTACTTC

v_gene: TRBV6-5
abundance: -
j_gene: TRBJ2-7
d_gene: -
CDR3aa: CASTRGAINEQYF
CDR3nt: TGTGCCAGCACCCGGGGGGCAATCAACGAGCAGTACTTC